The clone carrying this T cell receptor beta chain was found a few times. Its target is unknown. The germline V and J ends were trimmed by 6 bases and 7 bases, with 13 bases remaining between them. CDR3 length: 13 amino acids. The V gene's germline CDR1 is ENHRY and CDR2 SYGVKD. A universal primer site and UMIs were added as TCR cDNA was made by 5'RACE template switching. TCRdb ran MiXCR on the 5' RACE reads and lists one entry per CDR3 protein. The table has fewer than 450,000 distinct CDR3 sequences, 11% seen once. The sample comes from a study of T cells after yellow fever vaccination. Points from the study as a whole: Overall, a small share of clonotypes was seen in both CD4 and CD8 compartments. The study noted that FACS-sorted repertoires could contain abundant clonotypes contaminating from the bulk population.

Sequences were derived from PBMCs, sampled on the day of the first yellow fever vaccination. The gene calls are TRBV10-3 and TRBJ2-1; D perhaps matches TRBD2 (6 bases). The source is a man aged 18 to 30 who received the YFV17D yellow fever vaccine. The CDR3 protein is CAIRPRGWNEQFF. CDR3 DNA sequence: TGTGCCATCAGACCGCGGGGATGGAATGAGCAGTTCTTC.